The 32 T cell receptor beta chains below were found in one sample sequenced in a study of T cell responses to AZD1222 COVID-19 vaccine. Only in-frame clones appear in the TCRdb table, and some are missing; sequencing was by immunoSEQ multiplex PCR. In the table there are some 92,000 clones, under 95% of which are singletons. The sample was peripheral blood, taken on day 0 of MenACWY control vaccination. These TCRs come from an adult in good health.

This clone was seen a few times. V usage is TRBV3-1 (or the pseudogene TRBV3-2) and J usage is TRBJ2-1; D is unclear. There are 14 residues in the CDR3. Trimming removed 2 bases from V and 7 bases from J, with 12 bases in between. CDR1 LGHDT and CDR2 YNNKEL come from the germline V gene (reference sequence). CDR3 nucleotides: TGTGCCAGCAGCCAACAGATAACAACGAATGAGCAGTTCTTC. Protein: CASSQQITTNEQFF.

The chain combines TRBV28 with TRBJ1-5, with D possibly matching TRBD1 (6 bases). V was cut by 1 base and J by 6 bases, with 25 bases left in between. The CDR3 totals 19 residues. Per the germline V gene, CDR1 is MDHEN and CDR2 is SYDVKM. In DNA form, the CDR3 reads TGTGCCAGCAGTTTATCGTCACAGAGCAGGAGAGGGGGGGTTCAGCCCCAGCATTTT. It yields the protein CASSLSSQSRRGGVQPQHF.

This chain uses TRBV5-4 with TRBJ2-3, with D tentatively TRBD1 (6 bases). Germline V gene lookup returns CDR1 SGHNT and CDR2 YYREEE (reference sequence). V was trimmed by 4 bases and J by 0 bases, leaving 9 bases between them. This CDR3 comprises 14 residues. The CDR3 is CASSPGQSTDTQYF. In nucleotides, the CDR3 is TGTGCCAGCAGCCCTGGACAGAGCACAGATACGCAGTATTTT. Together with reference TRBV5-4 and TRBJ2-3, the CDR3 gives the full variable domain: ETGVTQSPTHLIKTRGQQVTLRCSSQSGHNTVSWYQQALGQGPQFIFQYYREEENGRGNFPPRFSGLQFPNYSSELNVNALELDDSALYLCASSPGQSTDTQYFGPGTRLTVL.

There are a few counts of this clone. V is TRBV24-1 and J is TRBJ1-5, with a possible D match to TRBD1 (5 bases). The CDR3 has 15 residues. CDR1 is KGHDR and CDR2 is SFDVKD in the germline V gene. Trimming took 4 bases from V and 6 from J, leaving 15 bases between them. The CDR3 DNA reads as TGTGCCACCAGTGACCCCGGGGCTCTCGGTCAGCCCCAGCATTTT. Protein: CATSDPGALGQPQHF.

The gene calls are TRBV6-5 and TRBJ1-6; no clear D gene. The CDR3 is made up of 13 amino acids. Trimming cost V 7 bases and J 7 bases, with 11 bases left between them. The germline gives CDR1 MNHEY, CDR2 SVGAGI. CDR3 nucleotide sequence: TGTGCCAGCAACGGGCGGGCCAATTCACCCCTCCACTTT. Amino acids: CASNGRANSPLHF.

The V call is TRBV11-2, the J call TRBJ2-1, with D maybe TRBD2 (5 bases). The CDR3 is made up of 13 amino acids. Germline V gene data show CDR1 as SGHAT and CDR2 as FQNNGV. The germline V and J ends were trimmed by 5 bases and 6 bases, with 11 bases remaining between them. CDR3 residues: CASSQPTSNEQFF. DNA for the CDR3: TGTGCCAGCAGCCAACCAACTAGCAATGAGCAGTTCTTC.

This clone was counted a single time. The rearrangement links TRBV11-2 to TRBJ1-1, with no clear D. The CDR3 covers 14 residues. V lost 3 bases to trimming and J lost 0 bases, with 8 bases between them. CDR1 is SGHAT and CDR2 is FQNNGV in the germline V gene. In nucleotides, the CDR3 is TGTGCCAGCAGCTTGGCAGACTTGAACACTGAAGCTTTCTTT. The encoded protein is CASSLADLNTEAFF.

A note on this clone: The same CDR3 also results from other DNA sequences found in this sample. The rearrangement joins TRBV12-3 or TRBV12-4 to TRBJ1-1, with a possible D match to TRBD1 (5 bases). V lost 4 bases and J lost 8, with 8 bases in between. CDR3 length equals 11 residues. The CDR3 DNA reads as TGTGCCAGCAGTTCGCGGACAGAAGCTTTCTTT. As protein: CASSSRTEAFF.

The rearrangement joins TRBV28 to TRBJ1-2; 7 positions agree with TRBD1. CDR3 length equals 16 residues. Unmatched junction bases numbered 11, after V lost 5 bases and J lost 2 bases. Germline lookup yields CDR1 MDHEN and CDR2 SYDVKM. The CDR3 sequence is CASSLPTGSYNYGYTF. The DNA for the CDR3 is TGTGCCAGCAGTCTCCCGACAGGGTCTTACAACTATGGCTACACCTTC.

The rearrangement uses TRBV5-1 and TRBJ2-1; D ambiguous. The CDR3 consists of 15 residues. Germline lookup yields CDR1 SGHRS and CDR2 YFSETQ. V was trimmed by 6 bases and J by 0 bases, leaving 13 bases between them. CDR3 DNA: TGCGCCAGCACAGAAAGCACGAGCTCCTACAATGAGCAGTTCTTC. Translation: CASTESTSSYNEQFF.

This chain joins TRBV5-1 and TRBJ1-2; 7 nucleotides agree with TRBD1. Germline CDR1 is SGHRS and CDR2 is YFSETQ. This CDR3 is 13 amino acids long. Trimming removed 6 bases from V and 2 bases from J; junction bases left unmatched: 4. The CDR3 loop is CASTDRVNYGYTF. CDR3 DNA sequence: TGCGCCAGCACCGACAGGGTCAACTATGGCTACACCTTC.

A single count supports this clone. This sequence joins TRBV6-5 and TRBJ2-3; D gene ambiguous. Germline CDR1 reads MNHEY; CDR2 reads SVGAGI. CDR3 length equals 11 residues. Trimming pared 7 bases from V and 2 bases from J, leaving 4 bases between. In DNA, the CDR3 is TGTGCCAGCACCTACACAGATACGCAGTATTTT. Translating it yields CASTYTDTQYF.

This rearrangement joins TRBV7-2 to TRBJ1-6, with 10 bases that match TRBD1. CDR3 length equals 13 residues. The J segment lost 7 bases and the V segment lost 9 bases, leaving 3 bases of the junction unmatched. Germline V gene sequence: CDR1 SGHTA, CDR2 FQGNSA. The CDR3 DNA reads TGTGCCAGTTGGACAGGGGGAAATTCACCCCTCCACTTT. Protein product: CASWTGGNSPLHF.

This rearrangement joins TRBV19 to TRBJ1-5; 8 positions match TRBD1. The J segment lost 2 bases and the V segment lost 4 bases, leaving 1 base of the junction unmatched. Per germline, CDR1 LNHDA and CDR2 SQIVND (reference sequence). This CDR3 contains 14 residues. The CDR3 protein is CASSKTGGNQPQHF. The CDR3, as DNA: TGTGCCAGTAGTAAGACAGGGGGCAATCAGCCCCAGCATTTT. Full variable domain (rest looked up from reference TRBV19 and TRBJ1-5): DGGITQSPKYLFRKEGQNVTLSCEQNLNHDAMYWYRQDPGQGLRLIYYSQIVNDFQKGDIAEGYSVSREKKESFPLTVTSAQKNPTAFYLCASSKTGGNQPQHFGDGTRLSIL.

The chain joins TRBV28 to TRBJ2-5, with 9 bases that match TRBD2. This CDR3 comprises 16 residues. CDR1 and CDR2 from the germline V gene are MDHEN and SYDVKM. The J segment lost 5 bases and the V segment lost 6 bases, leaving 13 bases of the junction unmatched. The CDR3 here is CASRVRPGLAYETQYF. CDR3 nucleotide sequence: TGTGCCAGCAGGGTAAGGCCAGGACTAGCGTACGAGACCCAGTACTTC.

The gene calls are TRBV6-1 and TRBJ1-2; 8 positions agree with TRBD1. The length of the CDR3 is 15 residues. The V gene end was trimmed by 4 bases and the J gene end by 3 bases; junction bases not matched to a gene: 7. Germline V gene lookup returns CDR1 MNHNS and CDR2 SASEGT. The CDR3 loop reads CASSGRWGQDYGYTF. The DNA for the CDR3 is TGTGCCAGCAGTGGCCGGTGGGGACAGGACTATGGCTACACCTTC.

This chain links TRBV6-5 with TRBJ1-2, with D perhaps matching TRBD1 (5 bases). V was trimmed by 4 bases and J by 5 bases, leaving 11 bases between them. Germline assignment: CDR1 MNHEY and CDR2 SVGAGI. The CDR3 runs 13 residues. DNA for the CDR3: TGTGCCAGCAGTTCGATTGGGGGGTATGGCTACACCTTC. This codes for CASSSIGGYGYTF.

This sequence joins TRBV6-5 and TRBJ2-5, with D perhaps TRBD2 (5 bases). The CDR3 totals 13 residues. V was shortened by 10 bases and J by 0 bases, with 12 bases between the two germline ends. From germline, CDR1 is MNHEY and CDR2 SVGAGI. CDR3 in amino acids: CATGERHQETQYF. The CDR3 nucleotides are TGTGCCACCGGGGAGCGACACCAAGAGACCCAGTACTTC.

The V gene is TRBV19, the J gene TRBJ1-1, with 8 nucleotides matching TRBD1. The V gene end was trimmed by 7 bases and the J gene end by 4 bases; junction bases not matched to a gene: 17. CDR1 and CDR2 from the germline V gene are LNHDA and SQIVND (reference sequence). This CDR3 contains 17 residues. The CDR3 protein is CASTSSAGGEIFTEAFF. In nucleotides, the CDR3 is TGTGCCAGTACCTCTTCGGCAGGGGGCGAGATTTTCACTGAAGCTTTCTTT.

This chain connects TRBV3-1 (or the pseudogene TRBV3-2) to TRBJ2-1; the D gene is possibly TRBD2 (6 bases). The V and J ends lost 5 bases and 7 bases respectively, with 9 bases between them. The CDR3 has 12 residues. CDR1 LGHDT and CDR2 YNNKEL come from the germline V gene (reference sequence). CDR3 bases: TGTGCCAGCAGCTCCGGACTAAATGAGCAGTTCTTC. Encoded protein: CASSSGLNEQFF.

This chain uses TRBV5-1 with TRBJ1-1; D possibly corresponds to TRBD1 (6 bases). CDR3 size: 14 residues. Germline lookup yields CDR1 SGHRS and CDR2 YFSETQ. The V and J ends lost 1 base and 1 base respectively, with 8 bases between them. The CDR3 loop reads CASSLPGQNTEAFF. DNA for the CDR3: TGCGCCAGCAGCTTGCCGGGACAGAACACTGAAGCTTTCTTT.

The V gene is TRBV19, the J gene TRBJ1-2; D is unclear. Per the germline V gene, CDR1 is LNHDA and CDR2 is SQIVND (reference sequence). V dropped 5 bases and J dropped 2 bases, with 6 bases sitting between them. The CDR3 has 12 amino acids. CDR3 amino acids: CASSLQNYGYTF. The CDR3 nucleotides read TGTGCCAGTAGTTTACAGAACTATGGCTACACCTTC.

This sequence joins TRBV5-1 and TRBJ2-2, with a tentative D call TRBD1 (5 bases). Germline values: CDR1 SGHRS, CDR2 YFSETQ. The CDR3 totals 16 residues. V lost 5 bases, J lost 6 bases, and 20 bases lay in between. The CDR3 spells CASSPDMARVAGELFF. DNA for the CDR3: TGCGCCAGCAGTCCGGATATGGCCAGGGTTGCCGGGGAGCTGTTTTTT.

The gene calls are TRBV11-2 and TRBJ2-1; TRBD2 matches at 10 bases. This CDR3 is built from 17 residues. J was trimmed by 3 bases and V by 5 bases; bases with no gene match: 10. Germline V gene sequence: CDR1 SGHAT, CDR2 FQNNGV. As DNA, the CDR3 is TGTGCCAGCAGCCCCCCCCCGGGACTAGCGAACTACAATGAGCAGTTCTTC. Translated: CASSPPPGLANYNEQFF.

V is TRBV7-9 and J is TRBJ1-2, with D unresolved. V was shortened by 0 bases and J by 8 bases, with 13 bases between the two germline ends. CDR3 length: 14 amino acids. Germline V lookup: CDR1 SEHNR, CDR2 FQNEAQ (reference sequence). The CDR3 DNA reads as TGTGCCAGCAGCTTAGCGCGGGATTCGGGAGGCTACACCTTC. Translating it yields CASSLARDSGGYTF.

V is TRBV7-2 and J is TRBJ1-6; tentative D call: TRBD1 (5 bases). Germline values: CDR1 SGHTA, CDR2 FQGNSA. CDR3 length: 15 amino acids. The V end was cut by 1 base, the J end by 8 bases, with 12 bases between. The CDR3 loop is CASSLGGTRDSPLHF. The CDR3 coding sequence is TGTGCCAGCAGCTTAGGAGGGACGAGGGATTCACCCCTCCACTTT.

The CDR3 DNA reads as TGTGCCAGCAGCCGTAGAAATATAGGGCCTTACGAGCAGTACTTC. This translates into CASSRRNIGPYEQYF. The rearrangement joins TRBV3-1 (or the pseudogene TRBV3-2) to TRBJ2-7; D is unclear. Germline lookup yields CDR1 LGHDT and CDR2 YNNKEL (reference sequence). This CDR3 has 15 residues. V lost 4 bases and J 4 bases, leaving 17 bases between the germline ends.

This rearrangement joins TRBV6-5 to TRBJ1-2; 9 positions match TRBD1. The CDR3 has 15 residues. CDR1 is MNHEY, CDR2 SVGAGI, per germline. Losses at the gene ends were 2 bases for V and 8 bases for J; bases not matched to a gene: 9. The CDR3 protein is CASSYQLQGAEGYTF. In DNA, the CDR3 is TGTGCCAGCAGTTACCAACTACAGGGGGCGGAGGGCTACACCTTC.

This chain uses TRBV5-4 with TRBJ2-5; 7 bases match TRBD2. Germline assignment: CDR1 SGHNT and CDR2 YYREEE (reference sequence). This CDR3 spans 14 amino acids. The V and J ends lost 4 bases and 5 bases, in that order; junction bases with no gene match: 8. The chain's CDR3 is CASSLAGRDETQYF. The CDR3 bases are TGTGCCAGCAGCCTGGCAGGGAGGGATGAGACCCAGTACTTC.

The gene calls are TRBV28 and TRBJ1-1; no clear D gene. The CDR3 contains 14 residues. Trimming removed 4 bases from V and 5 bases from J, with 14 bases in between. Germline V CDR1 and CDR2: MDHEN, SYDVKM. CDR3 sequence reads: CASSSTAGGTEAFF. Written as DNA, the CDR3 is TGTGCCAGCAGTTCTACGGCCGGCGGTACTGAAGCTTTCTTT.

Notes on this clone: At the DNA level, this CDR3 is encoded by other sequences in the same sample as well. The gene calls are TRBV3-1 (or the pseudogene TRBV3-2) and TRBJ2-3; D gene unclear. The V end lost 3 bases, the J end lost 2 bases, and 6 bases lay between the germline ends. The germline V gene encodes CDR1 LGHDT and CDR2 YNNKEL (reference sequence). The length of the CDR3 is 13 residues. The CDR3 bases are TGTGCCAGCAGCCAGAGCGACACAGATACGCAGTATTTT. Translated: CASSQSDTDTQYF.

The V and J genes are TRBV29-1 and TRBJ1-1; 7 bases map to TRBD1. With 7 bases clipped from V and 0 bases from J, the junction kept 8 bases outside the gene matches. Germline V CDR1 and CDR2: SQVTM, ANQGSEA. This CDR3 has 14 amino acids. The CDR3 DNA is TGCAGCGCTCTAAACAGGGGACTGAACACTGAAGCTTTCTTT. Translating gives CSALNRGLNTEAFF.